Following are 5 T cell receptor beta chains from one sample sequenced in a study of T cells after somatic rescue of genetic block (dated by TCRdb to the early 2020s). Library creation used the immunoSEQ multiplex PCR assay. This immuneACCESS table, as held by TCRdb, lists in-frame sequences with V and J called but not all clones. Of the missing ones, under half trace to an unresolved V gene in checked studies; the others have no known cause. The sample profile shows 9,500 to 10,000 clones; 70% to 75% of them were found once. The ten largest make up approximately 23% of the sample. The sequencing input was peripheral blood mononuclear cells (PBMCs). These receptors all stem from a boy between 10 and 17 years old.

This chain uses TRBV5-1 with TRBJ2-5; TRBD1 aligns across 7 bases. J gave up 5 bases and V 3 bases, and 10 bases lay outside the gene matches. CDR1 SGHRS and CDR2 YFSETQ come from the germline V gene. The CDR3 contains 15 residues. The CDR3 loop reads CASSSLTGLGETQYF. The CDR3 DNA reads TGCGCCAGCAGCTCTTTGACAGGGCTTGGGGAGACCCAGTACTTC.

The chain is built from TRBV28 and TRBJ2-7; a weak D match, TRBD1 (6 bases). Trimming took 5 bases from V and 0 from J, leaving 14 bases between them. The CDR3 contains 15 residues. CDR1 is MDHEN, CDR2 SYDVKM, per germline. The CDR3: CASSRQGFPSYEQYF. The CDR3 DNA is TGTGCCAGCAGTCGCCAGGGGTTTCCCTCCTACGAGCAGTACTTC.

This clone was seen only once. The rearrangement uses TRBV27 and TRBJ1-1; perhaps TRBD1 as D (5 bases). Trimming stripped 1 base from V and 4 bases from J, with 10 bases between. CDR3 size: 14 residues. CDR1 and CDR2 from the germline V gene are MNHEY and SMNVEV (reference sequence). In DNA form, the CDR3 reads TGTGCCAGCAGTTTATTCGGGGGTAGCACTGAAGCTTTCTTT. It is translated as CASSLFGGSTEAFF.

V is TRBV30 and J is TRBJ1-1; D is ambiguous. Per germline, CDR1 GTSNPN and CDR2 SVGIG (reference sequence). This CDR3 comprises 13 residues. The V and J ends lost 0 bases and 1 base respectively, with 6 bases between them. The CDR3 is CAWSVPGNTEAFF. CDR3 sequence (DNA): TGTGCCTGGAGTGTCCCCGGGAACACTGAAGCTTTCTTT. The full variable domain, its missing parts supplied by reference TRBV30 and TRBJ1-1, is SQTIHQWPATLVQPVGSPLSLECTVEGTSNPNLYWYRQAAGRGLQLLFYSVGIGQISSEVPQNLSASRPQDRQFILSSKKLLLSDSGFYLCAWSVPGNTEAFFGQGTRLTVV.

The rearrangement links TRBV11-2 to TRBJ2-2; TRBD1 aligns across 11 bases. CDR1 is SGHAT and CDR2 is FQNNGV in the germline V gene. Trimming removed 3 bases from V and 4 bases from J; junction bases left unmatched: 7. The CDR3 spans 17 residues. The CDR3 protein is CASSFPPGQGVTGELFF. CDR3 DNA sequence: TGTGCCAGCAGCTTCCCTCCGGGACAGGGGGTCACCGGGGAGCTGTTTTTT.